This T cell receptor (beta chain) originates from a study of T cells in Graves' hyperthyroidism and ophthalmopathy. RNA transcripts were the template for amplifying TCR beta CDR3 regions. The HTBI primer set served for first-round RT-PCR of the TCR CDR3. TCRdb reprocessed the multiplex PCR reads with MiXCR, giving one entry per CDR3 protein. The profile shows about 200,000 distinct CDR3 sequences, approximately 16% of them singletons. V lost 3 bases and J lost 7; bases outside the gene matches: 10. Germline values: CDR1 MDHEN, CDR2 SYDVKM. The CDR3 is made up of 16 amino acids. This clonotype was observed at least ten times. Exclusion of a patient resulted from uncontrolled infection, other autoimmune disease, pregnancy or lactation. PBMCs came from more than 9 ml fresh peripheral blood.

V gene TRBV28 combines with J gene TRBJ2-1; TRBD1 matches 9 bases. The sample taken for sequencing was blood. The sequence was obtained from a woman aged 50 to 65 with Graves' hyperthyroidism. CDR3 residues: CASSFWDRVTGNEQFF. CDR3 nucleotide sequence: TGTGCCAGCAGTTTCTGGGACAGGGTCACCGGGAATGAGCAGTTCTTC.